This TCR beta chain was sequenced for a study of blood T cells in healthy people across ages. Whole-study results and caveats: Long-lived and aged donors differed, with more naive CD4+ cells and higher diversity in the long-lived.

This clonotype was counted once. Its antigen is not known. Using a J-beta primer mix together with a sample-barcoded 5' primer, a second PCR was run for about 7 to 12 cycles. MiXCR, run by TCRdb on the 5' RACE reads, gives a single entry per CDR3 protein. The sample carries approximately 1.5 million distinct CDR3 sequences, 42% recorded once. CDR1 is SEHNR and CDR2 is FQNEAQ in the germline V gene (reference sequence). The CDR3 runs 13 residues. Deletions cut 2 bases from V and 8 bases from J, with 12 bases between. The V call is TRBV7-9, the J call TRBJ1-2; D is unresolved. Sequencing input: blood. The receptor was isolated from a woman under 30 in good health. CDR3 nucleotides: TGTGCCAGCAGCTTAATGGGTTCTAGCGGCTACACCTTC. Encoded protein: CASSLMGSSGYTF.